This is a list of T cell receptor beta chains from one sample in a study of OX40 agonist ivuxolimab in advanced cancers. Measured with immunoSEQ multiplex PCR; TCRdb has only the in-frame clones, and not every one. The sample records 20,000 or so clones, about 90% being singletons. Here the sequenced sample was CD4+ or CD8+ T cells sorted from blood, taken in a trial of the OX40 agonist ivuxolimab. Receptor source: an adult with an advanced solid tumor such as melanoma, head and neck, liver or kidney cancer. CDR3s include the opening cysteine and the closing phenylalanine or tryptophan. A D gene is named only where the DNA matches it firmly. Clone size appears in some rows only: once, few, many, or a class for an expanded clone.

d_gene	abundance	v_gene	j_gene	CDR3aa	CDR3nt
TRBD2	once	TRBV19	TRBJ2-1	CASTGLAGANEQFF	TGTGCCAGCACGGGACTAGCGGGAGCTAATGAGCAGTTCTTC
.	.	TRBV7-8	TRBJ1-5	CASSSLIRGEQPQHF	TGTGCCAGCAGCTCCCTAATCAGGGGCGAACAGCCCCAGCATTTT
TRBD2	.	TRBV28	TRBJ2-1	CASSWPGGDNEQFF	TGTGCCAGCAGTTGGCCGGGAGGAGACAATGAGCAGTTCTTC
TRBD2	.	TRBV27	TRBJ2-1	CASSLGTSGRFNEQFF	TGTGCCAGCAGTTTGGGGACTAGCGGGAGATTTAATGAGCAGTTCTTC
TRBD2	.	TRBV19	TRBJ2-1	CASSIGSGGGTYNEQFF	TGTGCCAGTAGTATAGGGTCCGGCGGGGGGACCTACAATGAGCAGTTCTTC
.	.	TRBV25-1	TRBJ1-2	CASSETVYGYTF	TGTGCCAGCAGTGAGACGGTCTATGGCTACACCTTC
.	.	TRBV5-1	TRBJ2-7	CASSRGLSSYEQYF	TGCGCCAGCTCCCGGGGACTCAGCTCCTACGAGCAGTACTTC
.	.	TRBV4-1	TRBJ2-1	CASSQGLDSDEQFF	TGCGCCAGCAGCCAAGGACTAGATAGCGATGAGCAGTTCTTC
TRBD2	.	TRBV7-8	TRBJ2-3	CASSLVSTSGRLTDTQYF	TGTGCCAGCAGCTTAGTGAGTACTAGCGGGAGACTCACAGATACGCAGTATTTT
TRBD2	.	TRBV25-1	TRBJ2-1	CASSEWTSGSFYEQFF	TGTGCCAGCAGTGAATGGACTAGCGGGAGTTTCTATGAGCAGTTCTTC
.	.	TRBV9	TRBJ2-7	CASSPMTSSYEQYF	TGTGCCAGCAGCCCAATGACTAGCTCCTACGAGCAGTACTTC
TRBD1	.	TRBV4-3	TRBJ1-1	CASSQKEGATEAFF	TGCGCCAGCAGTCAAAAGGAGGGGGCCACTGAAGCTTTCTTT
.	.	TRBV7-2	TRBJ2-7	CASSLESRPFYEQYF	TGTGCCAGCAGCTTAGAATCCAGGCCTTTCTACGAGCAGTACTTC
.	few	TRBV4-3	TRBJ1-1	CASSPEIGDEAFF	TGCGCCAGCAGCCCCGAGATAGGGGATGAAGCTTTCTTT
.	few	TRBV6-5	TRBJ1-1	CASRDGLGTEAFF	TGTGCCAGCAGAGACGGTTTGGGCACTGAAGCTTTCTTT
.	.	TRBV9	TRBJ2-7	CASSLTGEGREQYF	TGTGCCAGCAGCCTCACAGGTGAGGGACGGGAGCAGTACTTC
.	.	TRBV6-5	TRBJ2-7	CASSGSSYEQYF	TGTGCCAGCAGCGGAAGCTCCTACGAGCAGTACTTC
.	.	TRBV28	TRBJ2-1	CASSLSFEQFF	TGTGCCAGCAGTTTAAGCTTTGAGCAGTTCTTC
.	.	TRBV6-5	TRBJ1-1	CASVGPSTEAFF	TGTGCCAGCGTGGGGCCGAGCACTGAAGCTTTCTTT
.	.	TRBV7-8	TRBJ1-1	CASSRGNTEAFF	TGTGCCAGCAGCCGAGGGAACACTGAAGCTTTCTTT
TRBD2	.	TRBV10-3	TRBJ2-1	CAIRGVSGGAYNEQFF	TGTGCCATCAGGGGAGTTAGCGGGGGAGCCTACAATGAGCAGTTCTTC
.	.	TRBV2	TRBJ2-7	CASSGASSYEQYF	TGTGCCAGCAGTGGGGCGTCGTCCTACGAGCAGTACTTC
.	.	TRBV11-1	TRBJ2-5	CASSPSGGETQYF	TGTGCCAGCAGCCCTTCTGGGGGGGAGACCCAGTACTTC
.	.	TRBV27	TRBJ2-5	CASSFGGEGETQYF	TGTGCCAGCAGTTTCGGGGGAGAAGGGGAGACCCAGTACTTC
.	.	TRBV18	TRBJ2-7	CASSPPTGSYEQYF	TGTGCCAGCTCACCACCGACAGGTAGCTACGAGCAGTACTTC
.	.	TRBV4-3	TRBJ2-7	CASSQREFRRSLANEQYF	TGCGCCAGCAGCCAACGAGAGTTTCGCAGAAGCCTTGCCAACGAGCAGTACTTC
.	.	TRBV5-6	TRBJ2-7	CASSRQLGRVEEQYF	TGTGCCAGCAGCCGACAACTAGGCAGGGTGGAAGAGCAGTACTTC
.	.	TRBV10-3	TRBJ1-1	CAISVGGGENTEAFF	TGTGCCATCAGTGTAGGAGGGGGGGAGAACACTGAAGCTTTCTTT
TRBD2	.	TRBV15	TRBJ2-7	CATSRGRDYTYEQYF	TGTGCCACCAGCAGAGGCCGGGACTATACCTACGAGCAGTACTTC
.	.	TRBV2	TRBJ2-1	CASSERTNNNEQFF	TGTGCCAGCAGTGAAAGGACTAACAACAATGAGCAGTTCTTC
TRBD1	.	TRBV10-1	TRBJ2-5	CASSPRGLVTQYF	TGCGCCAGCAGCCCCAGGGGGCTGGTGACCCAGTACTTC
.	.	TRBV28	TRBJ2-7	CASSPGLVGRLSYEQYF	TGTGCCAGCAGTCCAGGATTGGTTGGGCGTTTGTCCTACGAGCAGTACTTC
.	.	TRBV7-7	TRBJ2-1	CASSLGRTHYNEQFF	TGTGCTAGCAGCTTAGGAAGGACCCACTACAATGAGCAGTTCTTC
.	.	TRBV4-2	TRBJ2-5	CASSRLGVSETQYF	TGTGCCAGCAGTCGACTAGGAGTTTCGGAGACCCAGTACTTC
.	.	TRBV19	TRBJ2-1	CASSMGVEQFF	TGTGCCAGTAGTATGGGGGTCGAGCAGTTCTTC
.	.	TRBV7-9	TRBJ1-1	CASSSQVLGNTEAFF	TGTGCCAGCAGCTCCCAGGTATTAGGGAACACTGAAGCTTTCTTT
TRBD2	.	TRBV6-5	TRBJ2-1	CASSPRSGSEQFF	TGTGCCAGCAGTCCCCGGAGCGGGAGCGAGCAGTTCTTC
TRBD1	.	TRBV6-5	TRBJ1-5	CASSYRTGDQPQHF	TGTGCCAGCAGTTACCGGACAGGGGATCAGCCCCAGCATTTT
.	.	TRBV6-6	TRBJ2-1	CASRPTTDEQFF	TGTGCCAGCAGGCCGACTACAGATGAGCAGTTCTTC
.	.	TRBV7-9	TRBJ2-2	CASSLGGRNTGELFF	TGTGCCAGCAGCCTAGGGGGGAGGAACACCGGGGAGCTGTTTTTT
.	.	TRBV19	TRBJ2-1	CASSLNRGSYNEQFF	TGTGCCAGTAGCCTCAATAGGGGCTCCTACAATGAGCAGTTCTTC